This T cell receptor beta chain was found in a study of cytomegalovirus exposure and HLA in healthy donors. The CDR3 contains 16 residues. Germline CDR1 is SGDLS and CDR2 is YYNGEE. The V segment lost 4 bases and the J segment 1 base; nucleotides outside the gene matches: 2. About this clone itself: The target antigen is unknown.

Primers for the PCR totalled 60 Vbeta and 13 Jbeta. The repertoire was sequenced with immunoSEQ multiplex PCR; TCRdb's copy has only in-frame clones and lacks some. The sample yields over 85,000 clones, approximately 71% seen once. Findings of the study overall: A few V segments could not be told apart, such as TRBV6-2 and TRBV6-3, and were left out. Data from an earlier analysis indicated that most TCR beta V segments were productive either about 87% or about 30% of the time.

The rearrangement joins TRBV9 to TRBJ2-2; 12 bases agree with TRBD2. Sequenced sample: PBMCs. The TCR sequence derives from a female donor in good health and CMV-seronegative. CDR3 amino acids: CASSPLAGGNTGELFF. DNA of the CDR3: TGTGCCAGCAGCCCACTAGCGGGAGGGAACACCGGGGAGCTGTTTTTT.